This T cell receptor beta chain came from a study of CD8+ T cells in alopecia areata. Study-level points and caveats: Scalp sequencing also captures normal skin's resident alphabeta T cells. Having one nonresponder leaves uncertain how baseline CD8+ expansion relates to response.

Noted treatment: oral pan-JAK inhibitor, 5-10 mg twice daily. Lesional scalp tissue (obtained by punch biopsy) and peripheral blood were collected from alopecia areata patients. The CDR3 consists of 11 residues. The germline V gene has CDR1 MNHEY and CDR2 SVGAGI. V dropped 6 bases and J dropped 8 bases, with 10 bases sitting between them. In each case, RNA was isolated and then reverse transcribed into cDNA as the sequencing template. The table came from immunoSEQ multiplex PCR; TCRdb's copy has only in-frame clones and leaves some out. Here the sample spans about 120,000 clones, more than 40% being singletons. With respect to this clone: The antigen remains unidentified.

V is TRBV6-5 and J is TRBJ1-1; possible D gene TRBD1, 5 bases. The sequenced sample was CD4+ T cells sorted from blood, obtained at week 4, from a patient treated with tofacitinib. This TCR came from a human donor with alopecia areata. The DNA of the CDR3 is TGTGCCAGCAGGGACGGGGGAGAAGCTTTCTTT. As protein: CASRDGGEAFF.